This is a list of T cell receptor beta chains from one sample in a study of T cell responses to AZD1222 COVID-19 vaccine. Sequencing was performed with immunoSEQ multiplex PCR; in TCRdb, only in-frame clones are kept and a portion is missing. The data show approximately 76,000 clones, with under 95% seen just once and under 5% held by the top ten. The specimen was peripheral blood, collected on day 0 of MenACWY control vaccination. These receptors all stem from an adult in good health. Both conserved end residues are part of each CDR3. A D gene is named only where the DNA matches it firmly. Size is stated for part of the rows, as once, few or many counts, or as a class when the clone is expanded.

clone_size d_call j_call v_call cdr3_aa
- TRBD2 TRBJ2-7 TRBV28 CASSSLGGGRYEQYF
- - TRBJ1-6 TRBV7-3 CASSLSSYNSPLHF
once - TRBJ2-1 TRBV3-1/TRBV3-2 CASSQDLGDPVNEQLF
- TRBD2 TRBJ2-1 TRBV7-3 CASSPGLAATEQFF
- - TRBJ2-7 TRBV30 CASEGRYEQYF
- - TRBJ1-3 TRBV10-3 CAISEGTQSQGNTIYF
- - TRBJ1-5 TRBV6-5 CASNRGQLNQPQHF
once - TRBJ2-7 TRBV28 CASSLTREAAEQYF
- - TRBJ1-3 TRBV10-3 CAGRARESENTIYF
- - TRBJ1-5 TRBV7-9 CASSSGTSNQPQHF